The rows below give T cell receptor beta chains drawn from one sample of a study of shared clonotypes between healthy human individuals. Some clones are missing from TCRdb's copy, which holds only in-frame ones; the method was immunoSEQ multiplex PCR. Here the sample spans about 2.1 million clones, roughly 95% being singletons. Sequences were obtained from naive CD8+ T cells from PBMCs. These receptors were collected from a man aged 18 to 30 in good health. Some clones in this sample may be carry-over from other donors' samples. Each CDR3 is given with its conserved first and last residue. D genes are given only for firm matches.

TRBD1 TRBJ2-7 TRBV2 CASTQTGQHYEQYF
TRBD1 TRBJ2-1 TRBV19 CASSMSSGGFVNEQFF
TRBD1 TRBJ2-7 TRBV19 CASSTDRSPYEQYF
NA TRBJ2-7 TRBV9 CASSVEGVSYEQYF
NA TRBJ2-3 TRBV10-2 CASSVGNTQYF
NA TRBJ2-7 TRBV27 CASSFGLNYEQYF
TRBD1 TRBJ1-1 TRBV19 CASSIFQGGLNTEAFF
TRBD1 TRBJ1-1 TRBV5-1 CASGLTGVGEAFF
NA TRBJ1-2 TRBV14 CASSLLRNSDGGDGYTF
NA TRBJ1-1 TRBV28 CASSPPREIRTEAFF
TRBD1 TRBJ2-7 TRBV7-9 CASRGDSSYEQYF
TRBD1 TRBJ2-7 TRBV7-6 CASSSSDRGPPYEQYF
NA TRBJ2-1 TRBV9 CASSDQRAAAYNEQFF
NA TRBJ1-2 TRBV30 CAWSAPGPHNYGYTF
NA TRBJ1-5 TRBV6-1 CASSVGDYSNQPQHF
NA TRBJ2-7 TRBV15 CATSSRGAPQEQYF
TRBD1 TRBJ2-3 TRBV27 CASTGGGTDTQYF
NA TRBJ2-7 TRBV15 CATSRDSQGYEQYF
NA TRBJ2-7 TRBV7-6 CASSLSLLNYEQYF
TRBD1 TRBJ1-6 TRBV30 CAWSDLTRDRGSSPLHF
NA TRBJ2-7 TRBV4-1 CASSQEPVADSYEQYF
NA TRBJ2-7 TRBV27 CASSLAGYAYEQYF
TRBD1 TRBJ1-2 TRBV5-5 CASSLRDRTPVEYGYTF
TRBD2 TRBJ2-3 TRBV9 CASSPPPGGFRDTQYF
NA TRBJ1-5 TRBV19 CASTPNVSRTASREPQHF